The rows below give T cell receptor beta chains drawn from one sample of a study of shared clonotypes between healthy human individuals. Clones were read by immunoSEQ multiplex PCR, and TCRdb kept only the in-frame ones, dropping some. This sample yields 1,100,000 or so clones, of which more than 75% are seen a single time; roughly 0.56% belongs to the top ten. Sequencing was performed on memory CD4+ T cells from PBMCs. These receptors all come from a young man in good health. Some clones in this sample may be carry-over from other donors' samples. CDR3s include the opening cysteine and the closing phenylalanine or tryptophan. Each record gives: V gene, D gene, clone size, CDR3 length, J gene, CDR3 protein, CDR3 DNA. The D gene is left open where the match is weak. The size field is filled for only some rows; it gives once, few, many or a size class.

V: TRBV19
D: TRBD2
size: few
length: 15
J: TRBJ2-7
CDR3: CASSMAGLALYEQYF
DNA: TGTGCCAGTAGTATGGCGGGACTAGCGCTATACGAGCAGTACTTC

V: TRBV10-3
D: TRBD1
size: once
length: 16
J: TRBJ2-5
CDR3: CAISDGTASQQETQYF
DNA: TGTGCCATCAGTGACGGGACAGCGAGCCAACAAGAGACCCAGTACTTC

V: TRBV28
D: TRBD1
size: -
length: 12
J: TRBJ2-7
CDR3: CASTRTGYEQYF
DNA: TGTGCCAGCACCCGGACAGGGTACGAGCAGTACTTC

V: TRBV28
D: -
size: -
length: 14
J: TRBJ1-2
CDR3: CASSLASLSYGYTF
DNA: TGTGCCAGCAGTTTAGCGTCACTAAGCTATGGCTACACCTTC

V: TRBV27
D: -
size: few
length: 19
J: TRBJ1-1
CDR3: CASSLYGFRPPRVNTEAFF
DNA: TGTGCCAGCAGTTTATACGGGTTTCGCCCTCCGAGAGTGAACACTGAAGCTTTCTTT

V: TRBV18
D: TRBD1
size: -
length: 15
J: TRBJ1-3
CDR3: CASSQGQGPGNTIYF
DNA: TGTGCCAGCTCTCAGGGACAGGGTCCTGGAAACACCATATATTTT

V: TRBV7-8
D: -
size: -
length: 13
J: TRBJ2-7
CDR3: CASSLGLDYEQYF
DNA: TGTGCCAGCAGCTTAGGACTTGACTACGAGCAGTACTTC

V: TRBV11-2
D: -
size: -
length: 14
J: TRBJ1-5
CDR3: CASSPGTYVQPQHF
DNA: TGTGCCAGCAGCCCCGGCACATACGTTCAGCCCCAGCATTTT

V: TRBV6-6
D: -
size: -
length: 13
J: TRBJ2-7
CDR3: CASSYTGGLGPYF
DNA: TGTGCCAGCAGTTACACAGGAGGGCTCGGTCCGTACTTC

V: TRBV5-6
D: TRBD1
size: once
length: 12
J: TRBJ1-4
CDR3: CASSLAGGKLFF
DNA: TGTGCCAGCAGCTTGGCAGGGGGAAAACTGTTTTTT

V: TRBV2
D: TRBD1
size: -
length: 14
J: TRBJ2-7
CDR3: CASTGGTGIYEQYF
DNA: TGTGCCAGCACCGGGGGGACAGGGATCTACGAGCAGTACTTC

V: TRBV7-9
D: TRBD2
size: -
length: 16
J: TRBJ2-5
CDR3: CASSSTSGRGEETQYF
DNA: TGTGCCAGCAGCTCGACTAGCGGGAGAGGGGAAGAGACCCAGTACTTC

V: TRBV5-1
D: TRBD2
size: -
length: 13
J: TRBJ2-5
CDR3: CASRSGAGETQYF
DNA: TGCGCCAGCAGGAGCGGGGCGGGCGAGACCCAGTACTTC

V: TRBV5-1
D: -
size: -
length: 15
J: TRBJ1-4
CDR3: CASSLEEGRGEKLFF
DNA: TGCGCCAGCAGCTTGGAAGAGGGGCGGGGTGAAAAACTGTTTTTT

V: TRBV7-2
D: TRBD1
size: -
length: 17
J: TRBJ1-5
CDR3: CASSYGPGTGVQQPQHF
DNA: TGTGCCAGCAGTTACGGCCCCGGGACAGGGGTCCAACAGCCCCAGCATTTT

V: TRBV6-6
D: -
size: -
length: 15
J: TRBJ2-7
CDR3: CASRQRLVKNYEQYF
DNA: TGTGCCAGCAGACAAAGACTAGTTAAAAACTACGAGCAGTACTTC

V: TRBV10-3
D: -
size: -
length: 14
J: TRBJ1-2
CDR3: CAITGVRFGYGYTF
DNA: TGTGCCATCACGGGGGTGCGTTTTGGGTATGGCTACACCTTC

V: TRBV5-1
D: -
size: -
length: 13
J: TRBJ2-5
CDR3: CASSLAREETQYF
DNA: TGCGCCAGCAGCTTGGCCAGAGAAGAGACCCAGTACTTC

V: TRBV28
D: TRBD1
size: -
length: 12
J: TRBJ1-1
CDR3: CASRLRQGEAFF
DNA: TGTGCCAGCAGACTTAGACAGGGTGAAGCTTTCTTT

V: TRBV7-2
D: -
size: few
length: 14
J: TRBJ1-3
CDR3: CASSFGFSGNTIYF
DNA: TGTGCCAGCAGCTTCGGATTCTCTGGAAACACCATATATTTT

V: TRBV28
D: -
size: -
length: 14
J: TRBJ1-5
CDR3: CASSWGQSNQPQHF
DNA: TGTGCCAGCAGTTGGGGTCAGAGCAATCAGCCCCAGCATTTT

V: TRBV30
D: TRBD1
size: -
length: 16
J: TRBJ2-4
CDR3: CAWSDGQGIPKNIQYF
DNA: TGTGCCTGGAGTGATGGACAGGGTATCCCCAAAAACATTCAGTACTTC

V: TRBV4-2
D: -
size: once
length: 16
J: TRBJ1-2
CDR3: CASSQGQSRLGYGYTF
DNA: TGTGCCAGCAGCCAAGGACAGAGCCGCTTAGGGTATGGCTACACCTTC

V: TRBV6-1
D: -
size: -
length: 13
J: TRBJ2-1
CDR3: CASSEDPAKSGIF
DNA: TGTGCCAGCAGTGAAGATCCCGCGAAATCTGGGATCTTC

V: TRBV28
D: -
size: -
length: 13
J: TRBJ2-7
CDR3: CASRASKSYEQYF
DNA: TGTGCCAGCAGAGCTTCAAAATCCTACGAGCAGTACTTC

V: TRBV2
D: -
size: -
length: 13
J: TRBJ1-2
CDR3: CASSVREEDGYTF
DNA: TGTGCCAGCAGTGTCAGGGAGGAGGATGGCTACACCTTC

V: TRBV9
D: TRBD1
size: -
length: 15
J: TRBJ1-1
CDR3: CASSVGGQGRSEAFF
DNA: TGTGCCAGCAGCGTAGGGGGACAGGGCCGTTCTGAAGCCTTCTTT

V: TRBV7-9
D: TRBD1
size: -
length: 15
J: TRBJ1-1
CDR3: CASSPSGQGDTEAFF
DNA: TGTGCCAGCAGCCCCAGCGGACAGGGGGACACTGAAGCTTTCTTT

V: TRBV2
D: TRBD2
size: once
length: 13
J: TRBJ2-1
CDR3: CASSGGRDNEQFF
DNA: TGTGCCAGCAGTGGTGGGAGGGACAATGAGCAGTTCTTC

V: TRBV11-3
D: TRBD1
size: -
length: 18
J: TRBJ2-2
CDR3: CASSPRQGADQNAGELFF
DNA: TGTGCCAGCAGCCCAAGACAGGGGGCGGACCAAAACGCCGGGGAGCTGTTTTTT

V: TRBV7-3
D: -
size: -
length: 14
J: TRBJ2-5
CDR3: CASSLGGFQETQYF
DNA: TGTGCCAGCAGCTTAGGGGGATTCCAAGAGACCCAGTACTTC

V: TRBV11-2
D: -
size: -
length: 16
J: TRBJ2-7
CDR3: CASSLVIGLLNYEQYF
DNA: TGTGCCAGCAGCTTAGTTATTGGGTTGCTGAACTACGAGCAGTACTTC